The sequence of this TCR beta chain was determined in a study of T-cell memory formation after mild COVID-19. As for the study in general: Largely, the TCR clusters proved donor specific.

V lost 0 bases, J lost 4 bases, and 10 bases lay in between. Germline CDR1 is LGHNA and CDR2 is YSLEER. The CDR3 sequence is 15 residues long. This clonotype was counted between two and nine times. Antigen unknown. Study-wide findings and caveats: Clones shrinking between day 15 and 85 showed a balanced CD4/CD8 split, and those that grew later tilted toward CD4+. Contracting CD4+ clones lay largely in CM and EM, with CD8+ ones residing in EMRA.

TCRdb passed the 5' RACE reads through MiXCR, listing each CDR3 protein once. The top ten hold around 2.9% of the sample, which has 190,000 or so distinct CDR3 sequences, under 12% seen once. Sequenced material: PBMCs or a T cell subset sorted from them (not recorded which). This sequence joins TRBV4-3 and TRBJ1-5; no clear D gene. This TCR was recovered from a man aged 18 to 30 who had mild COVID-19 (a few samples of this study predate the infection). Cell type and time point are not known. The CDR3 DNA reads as TGCGCCAGCAGCCAAGATCACGCAGAGAATCAGCCCCAGCATTTT. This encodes CASSQDHAENQPQHF.